The T cell receptor beta chain under discussion was sequenced for a study of T-cell reconstitution after alpha-beta-depleted transplantation in children. The study's findings and limits: About two months after transplant, alpha-beta T cells reportedly came from several hundred expanded graft clones.

The length of the CDR3 is 11 residues. Trimming took off 5 bases at V and 4 bases at J, with 7 bases between the two ends. Germline-derived CDR1 and CDR2 are SQVTM and ANQGSEA. This clonotype has at least ten counts. Its antigen is unidentified. The TCRbeta library was prepared with unique molecular identifiers. TCRdb ran MiXCR on the PCR reads and lists one entry per CDR3 protein. The sample yields hundreds of thousands of distinct CDR3 sequences, about 25% seen once. The clonotype originates from a girl aged 2-10 years with Fanconi anemia, due to receive a stem cell transplant. Sequenced material: PBMCs, taken before TCRalphabeta/CD19-depleted stem cell transplant. This chain connects TRBV29-1 to TRBJ2-3; D ambiguous. The CDR3 is CSVLAPDTQYF. The CDR3 DNA sequence: TGCAGCGTTCTGGCGCCAGATACGCAGTATTTT.